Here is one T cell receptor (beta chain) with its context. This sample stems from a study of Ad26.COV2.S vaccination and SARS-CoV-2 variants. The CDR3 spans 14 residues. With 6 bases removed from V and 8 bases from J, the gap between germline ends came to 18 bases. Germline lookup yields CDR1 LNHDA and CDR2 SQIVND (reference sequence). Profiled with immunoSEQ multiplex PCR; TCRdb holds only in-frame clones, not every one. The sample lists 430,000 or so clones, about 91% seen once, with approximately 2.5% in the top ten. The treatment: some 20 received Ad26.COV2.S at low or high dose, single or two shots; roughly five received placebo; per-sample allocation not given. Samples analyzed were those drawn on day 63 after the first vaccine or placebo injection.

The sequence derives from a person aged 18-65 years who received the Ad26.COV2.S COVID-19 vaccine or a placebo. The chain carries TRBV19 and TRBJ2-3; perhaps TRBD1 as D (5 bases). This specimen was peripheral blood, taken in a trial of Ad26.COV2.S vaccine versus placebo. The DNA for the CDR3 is TGTGCCAGTAGGGTGGACACACTAACGATTACGCAGTATTTT. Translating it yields CASRVDTLTITQYF.